This TCR beta chain was recovered during a study of T cell responses to AZD1222 COVID-19 vaccine. The repertoire was sequenced with immunoSEQ multiplex PCR; TCRdb's copy has only in-frame clones and lacks some. The sample carries about 82,000 clones, 90% to 95% recorded once. Trimming took 5 bases from V and 0 from J, leaving 8 bases between them. Germline lookup yields CDR1 MDHEN and CDR2 SYDVKM. This CDR3 is 15 amino acids long. The chain has TRBV28 and TRBJ1-6; D gene unclear. The sample here was peripheral blood, taken on day 0 of AZD1222 vaccination. The TCR sequence derives from an adult in good health. The CDR3 protein is CASSLRASYNSPLHF. In DNA form, the CDR3 reads TGTGCCAGCAGTCTAAGGGCCTCCTATAATTCACCCCTCCACTTT.